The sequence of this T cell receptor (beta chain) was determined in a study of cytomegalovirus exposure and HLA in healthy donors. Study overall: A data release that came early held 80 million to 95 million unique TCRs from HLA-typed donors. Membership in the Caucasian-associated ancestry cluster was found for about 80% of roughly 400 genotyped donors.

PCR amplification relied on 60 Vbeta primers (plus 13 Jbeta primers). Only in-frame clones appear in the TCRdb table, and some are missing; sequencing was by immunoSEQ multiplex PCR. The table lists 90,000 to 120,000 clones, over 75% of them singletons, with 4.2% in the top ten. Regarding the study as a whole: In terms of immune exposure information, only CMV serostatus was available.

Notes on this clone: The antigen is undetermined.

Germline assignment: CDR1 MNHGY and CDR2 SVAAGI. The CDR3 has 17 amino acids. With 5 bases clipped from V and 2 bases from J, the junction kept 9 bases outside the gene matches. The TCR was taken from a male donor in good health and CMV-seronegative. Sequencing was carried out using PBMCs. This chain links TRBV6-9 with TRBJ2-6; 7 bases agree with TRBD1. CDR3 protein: CASSRPTGLTGANVLTF. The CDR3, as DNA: TGTGCCAGCAGTCGCCCGACAGGGCTGACTGGGGCCAACGTCCTGACTTTC.